This T cell receptor (beta chain) was observed in a study of OX40 agonist ivuxolimab in advanced cancers. Clones were sequenced by immunoSEQ multiplex PCR, and TCRdb holds only the in-frame ones, with some missing. Seen here are around 70,000 clones, about 82% observed once, and the top ten hold less than 6.5%. Of note for this clone: Other DNA sequences within the sample encode an identical CDR3.

The CDR3 spans 14 residues. Trimming removed 7 bases at V and 1 base at J, with 11 bases between. Germline V gene data show CDR1 as SNHLY and CDR2 as FYNNEI. This chain connects TRBV2 to TRBJ1-5; D is undetermined. The clonotype comes from an adult with an advanced solid tumor such as melanoma, head and neck, liver or kidney cancer. The source was CD4+ or CD8+ T cells sorted from blood, collected in a trial of the OX40 agonist ivuxolimab. CDR3 in DNA: TGTGCCAGCAAGGGAGGTGGGAGCAATCAGCCCCAGCATTTT. This translates into CASKGGGSNQPQHF.